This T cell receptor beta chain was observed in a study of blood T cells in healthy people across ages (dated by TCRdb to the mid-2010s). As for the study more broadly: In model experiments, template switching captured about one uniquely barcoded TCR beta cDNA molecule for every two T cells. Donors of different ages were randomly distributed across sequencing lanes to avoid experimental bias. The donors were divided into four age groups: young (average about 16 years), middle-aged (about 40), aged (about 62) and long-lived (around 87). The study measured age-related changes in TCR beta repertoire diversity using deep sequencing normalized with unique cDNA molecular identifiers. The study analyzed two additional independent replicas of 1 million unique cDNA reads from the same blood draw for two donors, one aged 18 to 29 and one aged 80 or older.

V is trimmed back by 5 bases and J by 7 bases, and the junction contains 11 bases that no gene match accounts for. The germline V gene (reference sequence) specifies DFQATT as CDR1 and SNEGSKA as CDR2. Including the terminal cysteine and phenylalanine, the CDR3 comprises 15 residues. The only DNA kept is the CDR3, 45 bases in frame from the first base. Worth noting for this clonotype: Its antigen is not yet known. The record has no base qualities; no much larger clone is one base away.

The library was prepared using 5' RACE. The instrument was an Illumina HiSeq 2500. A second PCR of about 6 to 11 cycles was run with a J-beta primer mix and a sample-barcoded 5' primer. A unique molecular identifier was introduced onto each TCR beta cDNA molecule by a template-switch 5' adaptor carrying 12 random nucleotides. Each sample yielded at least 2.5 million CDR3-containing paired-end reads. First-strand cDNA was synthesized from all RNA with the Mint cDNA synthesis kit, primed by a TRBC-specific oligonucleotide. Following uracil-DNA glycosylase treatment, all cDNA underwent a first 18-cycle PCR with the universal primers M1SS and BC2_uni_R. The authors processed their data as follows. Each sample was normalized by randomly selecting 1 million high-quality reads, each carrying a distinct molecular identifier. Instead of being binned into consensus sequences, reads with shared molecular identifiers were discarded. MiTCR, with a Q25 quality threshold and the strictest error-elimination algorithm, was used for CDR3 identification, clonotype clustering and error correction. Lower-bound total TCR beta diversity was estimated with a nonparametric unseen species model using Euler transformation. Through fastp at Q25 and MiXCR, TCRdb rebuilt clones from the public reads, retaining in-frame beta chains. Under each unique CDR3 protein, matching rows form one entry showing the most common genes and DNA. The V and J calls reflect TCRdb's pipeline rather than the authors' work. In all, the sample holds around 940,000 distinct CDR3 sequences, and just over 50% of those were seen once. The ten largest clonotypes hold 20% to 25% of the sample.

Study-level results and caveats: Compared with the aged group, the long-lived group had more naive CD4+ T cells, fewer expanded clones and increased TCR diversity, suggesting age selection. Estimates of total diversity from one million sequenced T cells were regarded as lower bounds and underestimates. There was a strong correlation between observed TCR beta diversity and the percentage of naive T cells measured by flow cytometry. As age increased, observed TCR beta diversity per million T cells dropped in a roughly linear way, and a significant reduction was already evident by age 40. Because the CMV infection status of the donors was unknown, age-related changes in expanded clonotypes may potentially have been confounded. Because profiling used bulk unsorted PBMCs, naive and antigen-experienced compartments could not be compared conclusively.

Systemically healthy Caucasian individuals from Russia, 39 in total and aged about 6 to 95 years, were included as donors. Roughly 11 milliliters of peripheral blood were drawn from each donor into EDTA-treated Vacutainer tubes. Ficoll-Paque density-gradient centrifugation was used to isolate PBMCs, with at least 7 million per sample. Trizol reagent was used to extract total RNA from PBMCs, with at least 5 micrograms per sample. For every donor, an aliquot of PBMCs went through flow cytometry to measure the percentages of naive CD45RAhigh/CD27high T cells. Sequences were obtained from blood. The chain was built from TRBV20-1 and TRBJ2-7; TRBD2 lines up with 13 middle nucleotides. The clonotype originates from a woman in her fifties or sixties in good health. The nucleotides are TGCAGTGCTTCCACTAGCGGGAGGGCCGTTGGTGAGCAGTACTTC. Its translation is CSASTSGRAVGEQYF.